This T cell receptor beta chain originates from a study of vaccination and CD4 T cells after COVID-19. Study information: Cells were stimulated with overlapping spike peptide pools from SARS-CoV-2, HCoV-NL63, HCoV-OC43 and HCoV-229E.

The sample holds a few counts of this clonotype. Its antigen remains unknown. The treatment here: roughly 10-day PBMC culture with coronavirus spike peptide pools or control peptides (ViraFEST assay). The unexposed donor provided CD4+ T cells, which were taken before the COVID-19 pandemic (2011-2018). Before TCRs were sequenced, ViraFEST expanded antigen-specific T cells with peptide pools. An Oncomine TCR Beta short-read assay was used to sequence the DNA from cultured CD4+ T cells. MiXCR, run by TCRdb on the PCR reads, gives a single entry per CDR3 protein. The data contain 6,500 to 10,000 distinct CDR3 sequences, 48% of them singletons. The CDR3 is 13 residues long. Per germline, CDR1 DFQATT and CDR2 SNEGSKA (reference sequence). J lost 12 bases, V lost 2 bases, and 12 bases had no gene match.

The gene calls are TRBV20-1 and TRBJ1-2; 7 nucleotides match TRBD1. This receptor was identified in a human donor in good health. The sequencing input was CD4+ T cells from blood, cultured in vitro. The CDR3 nucleotides are TGCAGTGCTAGAAAGACAGGGACCGTCAGCGACACCTTC. Its protein product is CSARKTGTVSDTF.